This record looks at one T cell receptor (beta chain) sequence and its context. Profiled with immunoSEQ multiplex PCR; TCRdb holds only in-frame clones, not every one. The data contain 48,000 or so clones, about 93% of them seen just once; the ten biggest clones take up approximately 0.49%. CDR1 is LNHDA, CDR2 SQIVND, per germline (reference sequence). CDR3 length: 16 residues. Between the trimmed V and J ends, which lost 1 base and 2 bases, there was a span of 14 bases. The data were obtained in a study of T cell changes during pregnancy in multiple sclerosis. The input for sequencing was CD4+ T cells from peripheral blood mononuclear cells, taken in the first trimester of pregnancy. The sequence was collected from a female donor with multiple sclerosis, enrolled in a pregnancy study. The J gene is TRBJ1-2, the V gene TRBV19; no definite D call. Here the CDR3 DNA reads TGTGCCAGTAGTATAGCCCATGCGGTTACAAACTATGGCTACACCTTC. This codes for CASSIAHAVTNYGYTF.